These T cell receptor beta chains were read from a single sample in a study of shared clonotypes between healthy human individuals. Assay used: immunoSEQ multiplex PCR; TCRdb lists only in-frame clones, some missing. The table has about 2.4 million clones, over 85% seen once. Material: naive CD4+ T cells from PBMCs. The receptors originated from a man between 18 and 29 years old in good health. Some clones in this sample may be carry-over from other donors' samples. Both conserved end residues are part of each CDR3. A D gene is named only where the DNA matches it firmly. Only some rows state a clone size, as once, few, many or a class for expanded clones.

TRBV6-6,-,once,TRBJ1-2,CASRDRREAKGGYTF,TGTGCCAGCAGAGATAGACGGGAAGCGAAGGGGGGCTACACCTTC
TRBV19,TRBD2,-,TRBJ2-7,CASTPSGSSYEQYF,TGTGCCAGTACCCCTAGCGGGAGCTCCTACGAGCAGTACTTC
TRBV28,-,-,TRBJ2-1,CASSLDYLKGSYNEQFF,TGTGCCAGCAGTTTAGATTATCTCAAGGGCTCCTACAATGAGCAGTTCTTC
TRBV5-1,-,-,TRBJ2-7,CASSLSGAEQYF,TGCGCCAGCAGCTTATCCGGAGCCGAGCAGTACTTC
TRBV30,-,-,TRBJ1-6,CAWSSSGSVYSPLHF,TGTGCCTGGAGTAGTTCGGGCAGCGTTTATTCACCCCTCCACTTT
TRBV6-6,TRBD1,-,TRBJ2-7,CASGLTTGTSYEQYF,TGTGCCAGCGGACTTACGACAGGGACCTCCTACGAGCAGTACTTC
TRBV28,-,-,TRBJ2-7,CASSLWRHIASYEQYF,TGTGCCAGCAGTTTATGGCGGCACATTGCTTCCTACGAGCAGTACTTC
TRBV5-1,-,-,TRBJ1-2,CASSLGQNTNYGYTF,TGCGCCAGCAGCCTAGGACAGAACACTAACTATGGCTACACCTTC
TRBV18,-,few,TRBJ1-2,CASSPGYANYGYTF,TGTGCCAGCTCACCCGGGTATGCTAACTATGGCTACACCTTC
TRBV5-5,TRBD2,-,TRBJ2-2,CASRISGSSTGELFF,TGTGCCAGCAGGATCAGCGGGAGTAGCACCGGGGAGCTGTTTTTT
TRBV30,-,-,TRBJ1-3,CALTQGNSGNTIYF,TGTGCCCTCACCCAAGGGAACTCTGGAAACACCATATATTTT
TRBV5-1,-,-,TRBJ1-2,CASSLDSQVGYTF,TGCGCCAGCAGCTTGGACAGTCAGGTGGGCTACACCTTC
TRBV5-4,-,few,TRBJ1-1,CASSMTTYTEAFF,TGTGCCAGCAGTATGACCACGTACACTGAAGCTTTCTTT
TRBV18,-,-,TRBJ2-7,CASSPGPAPTYEQYF,TGTGCCAGCTCACCAGGTCCCGCACCTACCTACGAGCAGTACTTC
TRBV19,-,-,TRBJ2-7,CASSIQGHSYEQYF,TGTGCCAGTAGTATTCAGGGCCACAGCTACGAGCAGTACTTC
TRBV27,-,-,TRBJ1-6,CASSFRSSDNSPLHF,TGTGCCAGCAGTTTCAGGAGTTCCGATAATTCACCCCTCCACTTT
TRBV2,-,-,TRBJ1-2,CASGEQFAWGYTF,TGTGCCAGCGGGGAGCAGTTTGCTTGGGGCTACACCTTC
TRBV11-3,-,-,TRBJ2-5,CASSPDGETQYF,TGTGCCAGCAGCCCAGACGGAGAGACCCAGTACTTC
TRBV6-6,-,-,TRBJ1-5,CASSYIGEWSNQPQHF,TGTGCCAGCAGTTACATCGGTGAATGGAGCAATCAGCCCCAGCATTTT
TRBV11-3,-,-,TRBJ2-7,CASSPTSGSIGEQYF,TGTGCCAGCAGCCCCACGTCGGGGTCCATCGGGGAGCAGTACTTC
TRBV28,TRBD2,-,TRBJ2-5,CASSPASGRRETQYF,TGTGCCAGCAGTCCCGCTAGCGGGAGGAGAGAGACCCAGTACTTC
TRBV5-1,TRBD1,-,TRBJ2-7,CASSWTGATLENEQYF,TGCGCCAGCAGCTGGACAGGGGCCACGTTAGAGAACGAGCAGTACTTC
TRBV6-6,-,few,TRBJ2-5,CASSLQETQYF,TGTGCCAGCAGCCTACAAGAGACCCAGTACTTC
TRBV28,TRBD1,-,TRBJ1-2,CASSSTGQPSRGYTF,TGTGCCAGCAGTTCGACAGGGCAGCCCTCTAGGGGCTACACCTTC
TRBV25-1,TRBD2,-,TRBJ2-7,CASSEWEGEQYF,TGTGCCAGCAGTGAATGGGAGGGAGAGCAGTACTTC
TRBV7-2,TRBD2,-,TRBJ2-2,CASSLGSSGRAGELFF,TGTGCCAGCAGCTTAGGGTCTAGCGGGAGGGCCGGGGAGCTGTTTTTT
TRBV11-1,-,-,TRBJ2-1,CASSLAQSSSYNEQFF,TGTGCCAGCAGCTTAGCACAGTCGAGCTCCTACAATGAGCAGTTCTTC
TRBV28,-,-,TRBJ2-4,CASSLAELAKNIQYF,TGTGCCAGCAGTTTAGCGGAGTTAGCCAAAAACATTCAGTACTTC
TRBV9,TRBD1,-,TRBJ2-3,CASSGGQGETDTQYF,TGTGCCAGCAGCGGGGGACAGGGGGAAACAGATACGCAGTATTTT
TRBV6-6,TRBD1,-,TRBJ1-1,CASSFGQATEAFF,TGTGCCAGCAGTTTTGGACAGGCCACTGAAGCTTTCTTT
TRBV19,-,-,TRBJ2-1,CASSTRPTITDEQFF,TGTGCCAGTAGTACCCGCCCGACCATTACCGATGAGCAGTTCTTC
TRBV5-1,-,once,TRBJ1-1,CASRPTVGNNMNTEAFF,TGCGCCAGCAGGCCGACGGTGGGTAATAACATGAACACTGAAGCTTTCTTT
TRBV18,-,-,TRBJ2-2,CASSSLEVPNTGELFF,TGTGCCAGCTCCTCCCTCGAGGTTCCGAACACCGGGGAGCTGTTTTTT
TRBV27,-,-,TRBJ2-2,CASSLSGDGGGELFF,TGTGCCAGCAGTTTGTCCGGGGATGGTGGCGGGGAGCTGTTTTTT
TRBV27,TRBD2,-,TRBJ2-7,CASSFRTSGSSKSRYEQYF,TGTGCCAGCAGTTTCCGGACTAGCGGGAGCTCTAAGTCTAGGTACGAGCAGTACTTC
TRBV7-9,-,-,TRBJ1-2,CASSLEAGPYGYTF,TGTGCCAGCAGCTTAGAGGCAGGGCCCTATGGCTACACCTTC
TRBV27,TRBD2,-,TRBJ2-7,CASSLSPLAGGYEQYF,TGTGCCAGCAGTTTATCCCCCCTAGCGGGAGGCTACGAGCAGTACTTC
TRBV4-2,-,-,TRBJ2-5,CASSYQGPGETQYF,TGTGCCAGCAGCTACCAAGGGCCCGGCGAGACCCAGTACTTC
TRBV28,TRBD2,-,TRBJ2-2,CASSLGVFNGRAGELFF,TGTGCCAGCAGTTTAGGGGTCTTTAACGGGAGGGCCGGGGAGCTGTTTTTT
TRBV6-5,-,-,TRBJ1-1,CASSYIGMGTEAFF,TGTGCCAGCAGTTATATAGGGATGGGCACTGAAGCTTTCTTT
TRBV6-5,TRBD1,-,TRBJ1-2,CASSYSPGTGVGYTF,TGTGCCAGCAGTTACTCGCCGGGGACAGGGGTAGGCTACACCTTC
TRBV7-2,-,-,TRBJ1-2,CASSRRLRGNYGYTF,TGTGCCAGCAGCCGACGCCTTCGGGGAAACTATGGCTACACCTTC
TRBV6-1,-,-,TRBJ1-5,CASNGNQPQHF,TGTGCCAGCAACGGGAATCAGCCCCAGCATTTT
TRBV4-3,TRBD1,-,TRBJ1-5,CASSQGREGAGSNQPQHF,TGCGCCAGCAGCCAAGGCCGCGAGGGGGCGGGCAGCAATCAGCCCCAGCATTTT
TRBV19,-,-,TRBJ1-5,CASSSGTPGNQPQHF,TGTGCCAGTAGTTCCGGGACACCAGGCAATCAGCCCCAGCATTTT
TRBV27,-,once,TRBJ2-3,CASSLSSSRAADTQYF,TGTGCCAGCAGTTTATCCTCGTCCAGGGCTGCAGATACGCAGTATTTT
TRBV5-1,-,-,TRBJ1-5,CASSLTVDQPQHF,TGCGCCAGCAGCTTGACCGTAGATCAGCCCCAGCATTTT